The T cell receptor beta chain described here comes from a study of blood T cells in healthy people across ages. The CDR3 sequence is 15 residues long. CDR1 and CDR2 (germline): SGHRS, YFSETQ. V shed 5 bases and J shed 1 base, with 15 bases lying between them. Study results and limitations: PBMCs left unsorted prevented a conclusive naive versus antigen-experienced comparison. In long-lived donors, naive CD4+ cell counts and diversity exceeded those of aged donors. The recorded TCR beta diversity per million T cells decreased in a roughly linear manner with age.

Every sample yielded at least 6.5 million isolated PBMCs. On this clonotype itself: Its specificity is unknown.

Through a sample-barcoded 5' primer and a J-beta primer mix, a second PCR was run for 7 to 11 cycles. TCRdb redid the calling of the 5' RACE reads with MiXCR, one entry per CDR3 protein. The data show 1.5 million to 2 million distinct CDR3 sequences, about 50% seen once. The chain employs TRBV5-1 and TRBJ2-5; possibly TRBD1 for D (6 bases). The clonotype comes from a middle-aged woman in good health. Sequenced material: blood. The CDR3 sequence is CASRYSGAPQETQYF. In DNA, the CDR3 is TGCGCCAGCAGATATTCAGGGGCCCCCCAAGAGACCCAGTACTTC.